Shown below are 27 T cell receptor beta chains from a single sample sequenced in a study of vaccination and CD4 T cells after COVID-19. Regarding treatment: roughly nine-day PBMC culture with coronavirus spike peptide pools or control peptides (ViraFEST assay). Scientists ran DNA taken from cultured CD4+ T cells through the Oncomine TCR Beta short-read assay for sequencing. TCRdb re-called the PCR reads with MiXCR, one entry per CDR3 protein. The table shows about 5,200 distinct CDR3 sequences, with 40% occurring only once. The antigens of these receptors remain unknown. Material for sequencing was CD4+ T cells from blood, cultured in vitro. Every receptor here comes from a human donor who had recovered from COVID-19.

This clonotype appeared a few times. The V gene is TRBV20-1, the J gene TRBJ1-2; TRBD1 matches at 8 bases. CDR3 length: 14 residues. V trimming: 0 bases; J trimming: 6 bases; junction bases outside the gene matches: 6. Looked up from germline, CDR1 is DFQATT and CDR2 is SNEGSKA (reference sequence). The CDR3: CSARDGRGLDGYTF. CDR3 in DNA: TGCAGTGCTAGAGATGGCAGGGGGCTCGATGGCTACACCTTC.

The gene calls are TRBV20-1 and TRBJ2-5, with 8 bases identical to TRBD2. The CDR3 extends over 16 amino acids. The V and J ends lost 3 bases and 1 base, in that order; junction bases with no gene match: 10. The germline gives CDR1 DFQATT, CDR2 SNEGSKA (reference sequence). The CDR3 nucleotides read TGCAGTGCTAGCGGGGGATCTAGCGGGTTCCAAGAGACCCAGTACTTC. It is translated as CSASGGSSGFQETQYF.

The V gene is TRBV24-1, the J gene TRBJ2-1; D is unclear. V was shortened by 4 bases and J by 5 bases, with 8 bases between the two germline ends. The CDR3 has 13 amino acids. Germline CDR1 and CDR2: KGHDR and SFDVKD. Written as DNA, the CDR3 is TGTGCCACCAGTGAAAAGGCCCACAATGAGCAGTTCTTC. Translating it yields CATSEKAHNEQFF.

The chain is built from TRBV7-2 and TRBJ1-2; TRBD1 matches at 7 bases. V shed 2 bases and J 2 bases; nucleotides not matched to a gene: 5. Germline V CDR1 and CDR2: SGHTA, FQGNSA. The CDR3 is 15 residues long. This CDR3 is CASSLYDRVNYGYTF. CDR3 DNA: TGTGCCAGCAGCTTATATGACAGGGTAAACTATGGCTACACCTTC.

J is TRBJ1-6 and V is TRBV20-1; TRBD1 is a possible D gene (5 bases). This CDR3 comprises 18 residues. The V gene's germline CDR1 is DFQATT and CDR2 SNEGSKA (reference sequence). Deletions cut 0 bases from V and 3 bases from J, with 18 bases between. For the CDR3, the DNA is TGCAGTGCTAGAGAGAGGGGCGAGCGGAGCTTCTATAATTCACCCCTCCACTTT. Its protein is CSARERGERSFYNSPLHF.

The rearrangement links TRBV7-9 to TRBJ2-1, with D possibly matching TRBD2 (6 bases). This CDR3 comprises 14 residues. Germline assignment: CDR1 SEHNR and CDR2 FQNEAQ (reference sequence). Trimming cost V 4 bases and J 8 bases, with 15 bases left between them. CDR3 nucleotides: TGTGCCAGCAGCTCCGCATTATGGGGGGATGAGCAGTTCTTC. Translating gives CASSSALWGDEQFF.

DNA for the CDR3: TGCAGTGCGTCTTGGGGGACCATGAGCACAGATACGCAGTATTTT. Residues: CSASWGTMSTDTQYF. The chain carries TRBV20-1 and TRBJ2-3, with D perhaps matching TRBD1 or TRBD2 (5 bases each). CDR1 and CDR2 (germline): DFQATT, SNEGSKA (reference sequence). Trimming cost V 6 bases and J 0 bases, with 16 bases left between them. This CDR3 has 15 amino acids.

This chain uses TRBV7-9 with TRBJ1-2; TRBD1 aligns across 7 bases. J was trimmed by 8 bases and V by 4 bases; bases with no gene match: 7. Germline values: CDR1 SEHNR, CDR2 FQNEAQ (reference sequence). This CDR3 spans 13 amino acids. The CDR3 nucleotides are TGTGCCAGCAGCTCCTACACAGGGGACGGCTACACCTTC. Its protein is CASSSYTGDGYTF.

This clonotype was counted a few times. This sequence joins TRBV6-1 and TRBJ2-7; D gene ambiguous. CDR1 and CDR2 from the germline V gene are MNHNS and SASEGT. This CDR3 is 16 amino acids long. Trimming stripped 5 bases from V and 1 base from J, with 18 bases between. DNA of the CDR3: TGTGCCAGCAGTAGGCCCCCCGACGGCGCTTCCTACGAGCAGTACTTC. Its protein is CASSRPPDGASYEQYF.

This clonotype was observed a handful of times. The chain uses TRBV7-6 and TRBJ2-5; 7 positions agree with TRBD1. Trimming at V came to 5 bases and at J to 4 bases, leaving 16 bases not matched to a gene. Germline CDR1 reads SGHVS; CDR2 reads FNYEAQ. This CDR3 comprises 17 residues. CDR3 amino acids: CASSPATGPGGLETQYF. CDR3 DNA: TGTGCCAGCAGCCCCGCCACGGGCCCAGGGGGATTAGAGACCCAGTACTTC.

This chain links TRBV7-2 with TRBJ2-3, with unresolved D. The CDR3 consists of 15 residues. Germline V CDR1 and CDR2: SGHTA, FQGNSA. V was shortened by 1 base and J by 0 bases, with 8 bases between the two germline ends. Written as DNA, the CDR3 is TGTGCCAGCAGCTTAGGGATTTACAGCACAGATACGCAGTATTTT. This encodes CASSLGIYSTDTQYF.

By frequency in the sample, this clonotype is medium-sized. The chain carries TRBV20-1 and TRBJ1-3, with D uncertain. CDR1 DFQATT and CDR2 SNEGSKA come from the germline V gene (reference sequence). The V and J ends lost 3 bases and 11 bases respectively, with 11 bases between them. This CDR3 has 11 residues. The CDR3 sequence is CSASGVAAIYF. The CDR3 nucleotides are TGCAGTGCTAGCGGGGTAGCCGCCATATATTTT.

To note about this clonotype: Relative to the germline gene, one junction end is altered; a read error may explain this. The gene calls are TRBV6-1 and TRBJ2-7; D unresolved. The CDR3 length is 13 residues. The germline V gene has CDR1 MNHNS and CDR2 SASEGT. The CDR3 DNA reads TGTGCCATCAGTCCGCCCAGGACGGGCGAGCAGTACTTC. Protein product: CAISPPRTGEQYF.

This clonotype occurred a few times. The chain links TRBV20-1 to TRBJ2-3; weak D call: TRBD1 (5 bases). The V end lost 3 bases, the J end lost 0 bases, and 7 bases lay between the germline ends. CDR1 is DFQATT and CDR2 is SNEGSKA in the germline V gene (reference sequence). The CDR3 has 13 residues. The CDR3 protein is CSARRTSTDTQYF. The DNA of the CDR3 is TGCAGTGCTAGGAGGACAAGCACAGATACGCAGTATTTT.

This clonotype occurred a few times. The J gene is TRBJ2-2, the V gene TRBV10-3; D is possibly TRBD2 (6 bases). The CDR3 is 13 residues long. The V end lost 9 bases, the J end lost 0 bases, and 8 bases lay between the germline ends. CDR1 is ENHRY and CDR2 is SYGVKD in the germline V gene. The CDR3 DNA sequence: TGTGCCATTGCTAGCGCGAACACCGGGGAGCTGTTTTTT. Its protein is CAIASANTGELFF.

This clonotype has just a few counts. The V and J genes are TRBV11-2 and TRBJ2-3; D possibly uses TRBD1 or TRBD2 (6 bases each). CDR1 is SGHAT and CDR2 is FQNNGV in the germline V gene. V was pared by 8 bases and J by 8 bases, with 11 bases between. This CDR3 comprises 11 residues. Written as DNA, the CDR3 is TGTGCCAGCGAAAAGGGGGGTACGCAGTATTTT. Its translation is CASEKGGTQYF.

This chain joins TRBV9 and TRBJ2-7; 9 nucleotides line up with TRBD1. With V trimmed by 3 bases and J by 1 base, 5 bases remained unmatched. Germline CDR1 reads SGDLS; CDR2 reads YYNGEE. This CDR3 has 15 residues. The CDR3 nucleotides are TGTGCCAGCAGCGCCGGGACAGGGTGGTCCTACGAGCAGTACTTC. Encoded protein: CASSAGTGWSYEQYF.

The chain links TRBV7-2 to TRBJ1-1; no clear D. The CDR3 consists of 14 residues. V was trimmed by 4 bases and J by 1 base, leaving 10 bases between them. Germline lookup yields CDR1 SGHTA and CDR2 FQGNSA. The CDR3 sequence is CASSYSTANTEAFF. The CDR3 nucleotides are TGTGCCAGCAGCTACTCTACTGCGAACACTGAAGCTTTCTTT. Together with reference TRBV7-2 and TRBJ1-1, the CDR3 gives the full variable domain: GAGVSQSPSNKVTEKGKDVELRCDPISGHTALYWYRQSLGQGLEFLIYFQGNSAPDKSGLPSDRFSAERTGGSVSTLTIQRTQQEDSAVYLCASSYSTANTEAFFGQGTRLTVV.

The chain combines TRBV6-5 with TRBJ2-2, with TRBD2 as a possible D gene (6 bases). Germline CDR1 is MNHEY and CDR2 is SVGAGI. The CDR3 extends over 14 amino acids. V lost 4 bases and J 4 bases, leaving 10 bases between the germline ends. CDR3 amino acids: CASSWRRGTGELFF. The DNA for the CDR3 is TGTGCCAGCAGTTGGAGGCGGGGCACCGGGGAGCTGTTTTTT.

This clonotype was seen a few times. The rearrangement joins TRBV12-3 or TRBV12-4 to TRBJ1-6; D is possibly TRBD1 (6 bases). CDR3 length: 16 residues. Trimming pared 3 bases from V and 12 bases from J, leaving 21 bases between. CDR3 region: CASSLRGGFTNRPLHF. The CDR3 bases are TGTGCCAGCAGTTTGAGGGGGGGGTTCACTAACAGACCCCTCCACTTT.

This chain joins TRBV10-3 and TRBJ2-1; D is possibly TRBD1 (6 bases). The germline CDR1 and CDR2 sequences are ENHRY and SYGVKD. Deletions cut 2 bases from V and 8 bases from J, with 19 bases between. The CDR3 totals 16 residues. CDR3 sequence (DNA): TGTGCCATCAGTGAGCTCCCCACTGGACAGCTCGATGAGCAGTTCTTC. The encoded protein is CAISELPTGQLDEQFF.

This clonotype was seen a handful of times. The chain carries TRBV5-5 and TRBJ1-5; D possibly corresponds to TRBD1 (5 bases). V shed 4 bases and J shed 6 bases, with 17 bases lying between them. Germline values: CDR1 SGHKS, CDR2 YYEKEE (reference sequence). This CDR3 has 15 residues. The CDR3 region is CASSLAGGPGQPQHF. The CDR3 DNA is TGTGCCAGCAGCCTGGCGGGGGGACCGGGTCAGCCCCAGCATTTT.

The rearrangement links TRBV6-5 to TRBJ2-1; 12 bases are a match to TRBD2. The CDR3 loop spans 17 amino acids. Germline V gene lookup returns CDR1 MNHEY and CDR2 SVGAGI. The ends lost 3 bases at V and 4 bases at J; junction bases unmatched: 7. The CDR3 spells CASSYQGTSGPYNEQFF. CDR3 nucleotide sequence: TGTGCCAGCAGTTATCAAGGGACTAGCGGGCCATACAATGAGCAGTTCTTC.

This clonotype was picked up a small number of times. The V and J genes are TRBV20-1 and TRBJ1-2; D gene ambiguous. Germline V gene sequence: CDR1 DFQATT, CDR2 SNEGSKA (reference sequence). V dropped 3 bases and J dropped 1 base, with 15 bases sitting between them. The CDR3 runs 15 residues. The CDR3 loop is CSASPNGANNYGYTF. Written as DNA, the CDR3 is TGCAGTGCTAGCCCCAATGGCGCGAATAACTATGGCTACACCTTC.

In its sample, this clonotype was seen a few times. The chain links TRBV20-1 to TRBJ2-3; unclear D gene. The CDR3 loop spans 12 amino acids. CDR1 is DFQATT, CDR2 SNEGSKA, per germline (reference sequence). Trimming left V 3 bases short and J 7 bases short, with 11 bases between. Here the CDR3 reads CSASLIRNTQYF. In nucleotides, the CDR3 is TGCAGTGCTAGTTTAATCCGGAATACGCAGTATTTT.

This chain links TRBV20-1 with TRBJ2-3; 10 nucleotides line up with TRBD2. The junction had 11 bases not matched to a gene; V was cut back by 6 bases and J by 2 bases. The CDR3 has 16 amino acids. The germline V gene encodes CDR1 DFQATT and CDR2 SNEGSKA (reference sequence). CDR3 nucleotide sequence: TGCAGTGCGATCGGCCGGGGACTAGCGTACACAGATACGCAGTATTTT. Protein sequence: CSAIGRGLAYTDTQYF.

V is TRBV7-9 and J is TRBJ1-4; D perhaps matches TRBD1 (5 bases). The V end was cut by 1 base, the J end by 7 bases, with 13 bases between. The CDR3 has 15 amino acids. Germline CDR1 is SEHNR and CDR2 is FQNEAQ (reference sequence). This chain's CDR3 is CASSLGGVLREKLFF. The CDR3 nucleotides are TGTGCCAGCAGCTTAGGGGGGGTTTTACGTGAAAAACTGTTTTTT.